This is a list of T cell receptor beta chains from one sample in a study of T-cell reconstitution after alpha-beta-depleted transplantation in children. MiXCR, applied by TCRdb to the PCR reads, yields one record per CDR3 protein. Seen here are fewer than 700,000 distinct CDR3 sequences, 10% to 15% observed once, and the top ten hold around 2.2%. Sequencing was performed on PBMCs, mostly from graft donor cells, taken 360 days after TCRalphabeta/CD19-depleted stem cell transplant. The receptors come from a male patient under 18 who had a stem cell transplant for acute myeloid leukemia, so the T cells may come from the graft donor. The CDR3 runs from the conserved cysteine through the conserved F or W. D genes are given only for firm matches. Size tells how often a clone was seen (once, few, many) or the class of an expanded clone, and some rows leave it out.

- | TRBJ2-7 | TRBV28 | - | TGTGCCACCCGAAGAGACATTCCCAACGAGCAGTACTTC | CATRRDIPNEQYF
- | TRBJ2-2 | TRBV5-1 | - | TGCGCCAGCAGCTTGGTCCCGGGGGCGGCCGGGGAGCTGTTTTTT | CASSLVPGAAGELFF
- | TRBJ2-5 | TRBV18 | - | TGTGCCAGCTCACCAACAGGGAAAGAGACCCAGTACTTC | CASSPTGKETQYF
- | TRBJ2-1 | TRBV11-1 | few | TGTGCCAGCAGCTCCCCGTCGGAGGGGCCTCGAATGGGGCAGTTCTTC | CASSSPSEGPRMGQFF
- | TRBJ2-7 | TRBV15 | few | TGTGCCACCAGCCTTTCGCGGGGCTCCTACGAGCAGTACTTC | CATSLSRGSYEQYF
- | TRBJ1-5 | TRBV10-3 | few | TGTGCCATCAGTGAGTCGGCAGGTCTTAGCAATCAGCCCCAGCATTTT | CAISESAGLSNQPQHF
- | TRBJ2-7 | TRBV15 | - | TGTGCCACCAGCAGAGTCGCGCACGTTTACGAGCAGTACTTC | CATSRVAHVYEQYF
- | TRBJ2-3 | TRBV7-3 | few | TGTGCCAGCAGCACGTCCGGGATCCACACAGATACGCAGTATTTT | CASSTSGIHTDTQYF
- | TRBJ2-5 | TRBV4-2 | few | TGTGCCAGCAGCAAGAGGGGGGCGGACTTCGAAGAGACCCAGTACTTC | CASSKRGADFEETQYF
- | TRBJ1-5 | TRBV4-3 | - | TGCGCCAGCAGCCCGAACTGGGCCGATAGCAATCAGCCCCAGCATTTT | CASSPNWADSNQPQHF
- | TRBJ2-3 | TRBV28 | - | TGTGCCAGCAGTGTGGACTCCCCAGATACGCAGTATTTT | CASSVDSPDTQYF
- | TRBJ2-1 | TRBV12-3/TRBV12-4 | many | TGTGCCAGCAGGACCGGTAGGGCGTTAGCAAATGAGCAGTTCTTC | CASRTGRALANEQFF
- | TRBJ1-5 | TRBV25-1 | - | TGTGCCAGCAGCGACAGCCGCAATCAGCCCCAGCATTTT | CASSDSRNQPQHF
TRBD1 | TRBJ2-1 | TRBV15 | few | TGTGCCACCAGCAGAGAACCGTTGGACAGGGATGAGCAGTTCTTC | CATSREPLDRDEQFF
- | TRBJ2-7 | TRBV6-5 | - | - | CASSLGTGQALYEQYF
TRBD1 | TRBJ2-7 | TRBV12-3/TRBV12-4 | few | TGTGCCAGCAGGGACGCGGGACAGGGATCCTACGAGCAGTACTTC | CASRDAGQGSYEQYF
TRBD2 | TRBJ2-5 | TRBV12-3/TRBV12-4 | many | TGTGCCAGCAGTTTAGATCGTTTGGCTAGCGGGAGAGGTGTGACCCAGTACTTC | CASSLDRLASGRGVTQYF
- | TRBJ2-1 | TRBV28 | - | TGTGCCAGCAGTCCTCCTCTAGCCGCCCATTCCTACAATGAGCAGTTCTTC | CASSPPLAAHSYNEQFF
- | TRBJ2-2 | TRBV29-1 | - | TGCAGCGTTATTATGGGTGCCGGGGAGCTGTTTTTT | CSVIMGAGELFF
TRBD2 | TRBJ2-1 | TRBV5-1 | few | TGCGCCAGCAGCTTGCCCGGACTAGCGTCCTACAATGAGCAGTTCTTC | CASSLPGLASYNEQFF
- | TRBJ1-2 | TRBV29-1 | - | TGCAGCGCCATGATTGACAGTTGGGGCTACACCTTC | CSAMIDSWGYTF
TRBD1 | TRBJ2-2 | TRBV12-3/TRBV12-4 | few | TGTGCCAGCAGGACGGACAGGCCGAACACCGGGGAGCTGTTTTTT | CASRTDRPNTGELFF
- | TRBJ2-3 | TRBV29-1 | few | TGCAGCGTTGAGCAGCGGGTCACAGATACGCAGTATTTT | CSVEQRVTDTQYF
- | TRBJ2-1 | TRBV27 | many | TGTGCCAGCAGTTTATCCCCGTACAATGAGCAGTTCTTC | CASSLSPYNEQFF
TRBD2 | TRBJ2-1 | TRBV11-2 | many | TGTGCCAGCCAGCCTAGCGGGAGCAATGAGCAGTTCTTC | CASQPSGSNEQFF
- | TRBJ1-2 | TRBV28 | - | TGTGCCAGCAGTTTAGTCGGGGGACCCTATGGCTACACCTTC | CASSLVGGPYGYTF
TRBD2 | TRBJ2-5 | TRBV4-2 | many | TGTGCCAGCAGCCAAGCCTTCCGGGAGGGCAGGGAAGAGACCCAGTACTTC | CASSQAFREGREETQYF
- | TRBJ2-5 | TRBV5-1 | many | TGTGCCAGCAGTTTAAGGGGCCAAGAGACCCAGTACTTC | CASSLRGQETQYF
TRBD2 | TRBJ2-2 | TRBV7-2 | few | TGTGCCAGCAGCTTAGTTACTAGCGGGGCTTACACCGGGGAGCTGTTTTTT | CASSLVTSGAYTGELFF
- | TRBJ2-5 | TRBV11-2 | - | TGTGCCAGCAGCTACCTACTGGCGGATACCCAGTACTTC | CASSYLLADTQYF
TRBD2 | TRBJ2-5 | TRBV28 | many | TGTGCCAGCAGTTCTATCCTAGCGGGAGGGCCGGAGACCCAGTACTTC | CASSSILAGGPETQYF
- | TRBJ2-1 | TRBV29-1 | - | TGCAGCACCAAGGAGGGGAATAGTGAGCAGTTCTTC | CSTKEGNSEQFF
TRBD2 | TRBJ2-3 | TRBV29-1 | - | TGCAGCGTTGGTGGGCTAGCGGGAGCAACAGATACGCAGTATTTT | CSVGGLAGATDTQYF
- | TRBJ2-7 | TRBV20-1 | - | TGCAGTGCTACCGATGTAGCGCGCTACGAGCAGTACTTC | CSATDVARYEQYF
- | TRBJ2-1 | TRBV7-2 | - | TGTGCCAGCAGCTTAACTACCCCCGACAATGAGCAGTTCTTC | CASSLTTPDNEQFF
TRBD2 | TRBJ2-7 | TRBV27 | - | TGTGCCAGCAGTTTCTATTTAAGGCGCGGGAGTGTCTACGAGCAGTACTTC | CASSFYLRRGSVYEQYF